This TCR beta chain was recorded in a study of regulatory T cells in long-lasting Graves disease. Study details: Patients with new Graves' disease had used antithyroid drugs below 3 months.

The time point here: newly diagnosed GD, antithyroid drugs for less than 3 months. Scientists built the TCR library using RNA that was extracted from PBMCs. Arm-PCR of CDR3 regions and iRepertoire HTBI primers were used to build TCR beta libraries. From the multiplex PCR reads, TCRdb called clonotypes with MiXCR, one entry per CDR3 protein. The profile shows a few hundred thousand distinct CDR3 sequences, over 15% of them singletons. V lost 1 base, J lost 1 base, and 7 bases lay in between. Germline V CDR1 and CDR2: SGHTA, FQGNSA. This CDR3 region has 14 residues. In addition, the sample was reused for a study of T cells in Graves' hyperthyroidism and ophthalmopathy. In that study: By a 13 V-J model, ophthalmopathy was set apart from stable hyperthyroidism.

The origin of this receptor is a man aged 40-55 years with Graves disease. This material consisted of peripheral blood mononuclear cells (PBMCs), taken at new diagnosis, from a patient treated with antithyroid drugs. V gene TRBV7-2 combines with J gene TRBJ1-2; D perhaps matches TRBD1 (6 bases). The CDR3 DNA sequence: TGTGCCAGCAGCTTAGGACAGGTTAACTATGGCTACACCTTC. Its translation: CASSLGQVNYGYTF.